This TCR beta chain was recorded in a study of T cell changes during pregnancy in multiple sclerosis. The repertoire was sequenced with immunoSEQ multiplex PCR; TCRdb's copy has only in-frame clones and lacks some. The table has approximately 30,000 clones, 90% seen once. Germline loops: CDR1 SGDLS, CDR2 YYNGEE. The CDR3 has 15 residues. V was pared by 4 bases and J by 3 bases, with 9 bases of the junction left unmatched. The TCR was taken from a female donor with multiple sclerosis, enrolled in a pregnancy study. The chain combines TRBV9 with TRBJ2-7; TRBD1 matches at 8 bases. The material was CD8+ T cells from peripheral blood mononuclear cells, obtained in the first trimester of pregnancy. For the CDR3, the DNA is TGTGCCAGCAGCCCCCCGGACAGGGTGATCTACGAGCAGTACTTC. This translates into CASSPPDRVIYEQYF.